The 23 T cell receptor beta chains listed next were all sequenced from one sample in a study of blood T cells in healthy people across ages (dated by TCRdb to about 2015). Receptor amplification or capture employed 5' RACE. Sequencing was carried out with an Illumina HiSeq 2500. A second about 7 to 12 cycle PCR used a sample-barcoded 5' primer and a J-beta primer mix. TCRdb trimmed the raw reads at Q25, called clones with MiXCR and kept productive beta chains. CDR3 protein duplicates are merged, each entry listing the most common genes and DNA. The sample records some 900,000 distinct CDR3 sequences, approximately 49% of which are singletons. The biggest ten clones account for 13% of the sample. Sequencing input: blood. The receptors stem from a man aged 30-40 years in good health.

This clonotype was counted at least ten times. This chain joins TRBV11-2 and TRBJ2-5, with a tentative D call TRBD2 (6 bases). The CDR3 is 15 amino acids. Germline V gene data show CDR1 as SGHAT and CDR2 as FQNNGV. V was pared by 0 bases and J by 5 bases, with 13 bases between. The CDR3 DNA reads as TGTGCCAGCAGCTTAGATTCTTACGGGGGTGAGACCCAGTACTTC. Translated, it gives CASSLDSYGGETQYF.

The chain joins TRBV11-3 to TRBJ2-7; D is uncertain. Germline values: CDR1 SGHNT, CDR2 YENEEA. V dropped 5 bases and J dropped 1 base, with 12 bases sitting between them. The CDR3 loop spans 14 amino acids. CDR3 coding DNA: TGTGCCAGCAGCCAGACCGACATTTCCTACGAGCAGTACTTC. It translates to CASSQTDISYEQYF.

This clonotype was found a few times. The chain joins TRBV6-1 to TRBJ2-1; a weak D match, TRBD1 (6 bases). Germline loops: CDR1 MNHNS, CDR2 SASEGT. This CDR3 region has 16 residues. V lost 0 bases and J 2 bases, leaving 11 bases between the germline ends. This chain's CDR3 is CASSEANRVAYNEQFF. CDR3 sequence (DNA): TGTGCCAGCAGTGAAGCCAACAGGGTGGCCTACAATGAGCAGTTCTTC.

The V call is TRBV6-5, the J call TRBJ2-7; the D gene is possibly TRBD1 (7 bases). This CDR3 spans 15 amino acids. Trimming removed 0 bases at V and 4 bases at J, with 13 bases between. CDR1 is MNHEY and CDR2 is SVGAGI in the germline V gene. The CDR3 nucleotides read TGTGCCAGCAGTTACTCGAGTCAGGGGGGTTACGAGCAGTACTTC. This sequence encodes CASSYSSQGGYEQYF.

The chain couples TRBV6-6 to TRBJ2-7; D may correspond to TRBD1 or TRBD2 (5 bases each). The germline CDR1 and CDR2 sequences are MNHNY and SVGAGI (reference sequence). The CDR3 runs to 15 residues. The V end lost 6 bases, the J end lost 0 bases, and 15 bases lay between the germline ends. Here the CDR3 reads CASRYGGQSSYEQYF. CDR3 coding DNA: TGTGCCAGCAGATACGGAGGACAAAGCTCCTACGAGCAGTACTTC.

J is TRBJ1-6 and V is TRBV5-5; D call uncertain. CDR3 size: 13 residues. Between the trimmed V and J ends, which lost 4 bases and 4 bases, there was a span of 6 bases. Looked up from germline, CDR1 is SGHKS and CDR2 is YYEKEE (reference sequence). CDR3 loop: CASSPLYNSPLHF. The CDR3 DNA is TGTGCCAGCAGCCCGTTGTATAATTCACCCCTCCACTTT.

The chain carries TRBV5-5 and TRBJ2-1, with 9 bases that match TRBD1. Trimming cost V 4 bases and J 6 bases; bases outside gene matches: 5. The germline CDR1 and CDR2 sequences are SGHKS and YYEKEE (reference sequence). The CDR3 runs 14 residues. CDR3 coding DNA: TGTGCCAGCAGCCGGACAGGGGAAATCAATGAGCAGTTCTTC. This sequence encodes CASSRTGEINEQFF.

This clonotype appeared a few times. The gene calls are TRBV4-2 and TRBJ2-7; 7 bases align to TRBD2. The CDR3 contains 16 residues. V lost 1 base to trimming and J lost 0 bases; unmatched junction nucleotides: 6. Germline V gene lookup returns CDR1 LGHNA and CDR2 YNFKEQ. This CDR3 reads CASSQGWRGSSYEQYF. Here the CDR3 DNA reads TGTGCCAGCAGCCAAGGATGGCGGGGGAGCTCCTACGAGCAGTACTTC.

The chain couples TRBV20-1 to TRBJ2-5, with no clear D. The ends were cut back, 6 bases at V and 7 bases at J, with 18 bases in the middle. Per the germline V gene, CDR1 is DFQATT and CDR2 is SNEGSKA (reference sequence). The CDR3 contains 13 residues. The CDR3 coding sequence is TGCAGTGCCGGAACCGACTCGTCCGGGACCCAGTACTTC. Translated: CSAGTDSSGTQYF.

The rearrangement links TRBV6-1 to TRBJ1-5, with TRBD1 matching 7 bases. In germline, CDR1 is MNHNS, CDR2 SASEGT. The CDR3 is made up of 19 amino acids. The junction had 18 bases not matched to a gene; V was cut back by 5 bases and J by 2 bases. Here the CDR3 reads CASSPVAPQFQGGNQPQHF. In DNA, the CDR3 is TGTGCCAGCAGTCCCGTCGCGCCACAATTCCAGGGGGGCAATCAGCCCCAGCATTTT.

The chain uses TRBV6-2 or TRBV6-3 and TRBJ2-7, with D tentatively TRBD1 (6 bases). The CDR3 is 12 residues long. Germline CDR1 reads MNHEY; CDR2 reads SVGEGT. Trimming left V 10 bases short and J 5 bases short, with 15 bases between. The CDR3 DNA reads TGTGCCACGGACCACAGGGTGGACGAGCAGTACTTC. This sequence encodes CATDHRVDEQYF.

The chain links TRBV5-1 to TRBJ2-2; D is tentatively TRBD1 or TRBD2 (5 bases each). CDR1 SGHRS and CDR2 YFSETQ come from the germline V gene. This CDR3 spans 14 amino acids. The germline V and J ends were trimmed by 0 bases and 6 bases, with 9 bases remaining between them. The CDR3 is CASSLVGGSGELFF. The CDR3 bases are TGCGCCAGCAGCTTGGTTGGGGGATCCGGGGAGCTGTTTTTT.

The CDR3 spells CASSSTGTSVYF. The CDR3 DNA is TGTGCCAGCAGCTCAACCGGGACTAGTGTGTATTTT. The chain recombines TRBV7-6 with TRBJ2-3; 8 bases align to TRBD2. This CDR3 has 12 residues. Per the germline V gene, CDR1 is SGHVS and CDR2 is FNYEAQ. With 4 bases clipped from V and 14 bases from J, the junction kept 8 bases outside the gene matches.

This clonotype was picked up a small number of times. The chain employs TRBV29-1 and TRBJ2-1; 8 bases align to TRBD2. The CDR3 runs to 13 residues. Germline CDR1 and CDR2: SQVTM and ANQGSEA. Unmatched junction bases numbered 2, after V lost 7 bases and J lost 0 bases. The CDR3 sequence is CSARGVSYNEQFF. DNA of the CDR3: TGCAGCGCGCGGGGGGTCTCCTACAATGAGCAGTTCTTC.

V usage is TRBV7-2 and J usage is TRBJ1-1, with D maybe TRBD1 (6 bases). Germline V lookup: CDR1 SGHTA, CDR2 FQGNSA. Trimming left V 6 bases short and J 4 bases short, with 15 bases between. This CDR3 has 14 amino acids. CDR3 protein: CASRPGQLSTEAFF. DNA of the CDR3: TGTGCCAGCAGACCCGGACAGCTTAGCACTGAAGCTTTCTTT.

This clonotype was seen a handful of times. At one of its ends the junction is not consistent with the germline gene, which may arise from a read error. The chain couples TRBV9 to TRBJ2-3, with D perhaps TRBD1 or TRBD2 (6 bases each). Germline CDR1 is SGDLS and CDR2 is YYNGEE. The CDR3 loop spans 16 amino acids. The CDR3 nucleotides are TGTGCCAGCAGCGTAGGAAATGAGGGGGGCACAGATGCGCAGTATTTT. This codes for CASSVGNEGGTDAQYF.

This chain joins TRBV20-1 and TRBJ2-7; tentative D call: TRBD2 (6 bases). Germline loops: CDR1 DFQATT, CDR2 SNEGSKA (reference sequence). With 2 bases removed from V and 3 bases from J, the gap between germline ends came to 11 bases. The CDR3 covers 13 residues. CDR3 residues: CSARLAALYEQYF. The CDR3 DNA follows: TGCAGTGCTAGATTAGCGGCTCTCTACGAGCAGTACTTC.

The chain employs TRBV5-1 and TRBJ1-2, with D unclear. The V end was cut by 3 bases, the J end by 0 bases, with 12 bases between. The CDR3 length is 15 residues. Germline V gene data show CDR1 as SGHRS and CDR2 as YFSETQ. The CDR3: CASSSSAESNYGYTF. CDR3 in DNA: TGCGCCAGCAGCTCAAGTGCAGAATCTAACTATGGCTACACCTTC. Drawing the rest from reference TRBV5-1 and TRBJ1-2, the complete variable domain is KAGVTQTPRYLIKTRGQQVTLSCSPISGHRSVSWYQQTPGQGLQFLFEYFSETQRNKGNFPGRFSGRQFSNSRSEMNVSTLELGDSALYLCASSSSAESNYGYTFGSGTRLTVV.

This clonotype was seen repeatedly, ten times or more. The rearrangement uses TRBV11-3 and TRBJ2-5, with 7 positions matching TRBD1. This CDR3 comprises 15 residues. Germline trimming cut 2 bases from V and 5 bases from J; bases unmatched to any gene: 8. Germline V gives CDR1 SGHNT, CDR2 YENEEA. CDR3 protein: CASSLRGPGLETQYF. The CDR3 nucleotides read TGTGCCAGCAGCTTAAGGGGGCCAGGGTTGGAGACCCAGTACTTC. Drawing the rest from reference TRBV11-3 and TRBJ2-5, the complete variable domain is EAGVVQSPRYKIIEKKQPVAFWCNPISGHNTLYWYLQNLGQGPELLIRYENEEAVDDSQLPKDRFSAERLKGVDSTLKIQPAELGDSAVYLCASSLRGPGLETQYFGPGTRLLVL.

This clonotype was seen more than once but under ten times. The chain couples TRBV12-3 or TRBV12-4 to TRBJ2-7; no clear D gene. The V and J ends lost 3 bases and 2 bases respectively, with 14 bases between them. This CDR3 contains 15 residues. The DNA of the CDR3 is TGTGCCAGCAGTTTGCAAGGGCAGTTGACCTACGAGCAGTACTTC. Amino acid sequence: CASSLQGQLTYEQYF.

The chain combines TRBV12-3 or TRBV12-4 with TRBJ2-3; D might be TRBD2 (7 bases). Trimming pared 4 bases from V and 7 bases from J, leaving 18 bases between. The CDR3 sequence is 15 residues long. CDR3 coding DNA: TGTGCCAGCAGTTCCCTGGGGGGGGCCGGGAATACGCAGTATTTT. As protein: CASSSLGGAGNTQYF.

There are a few counts of this clonotype. V and J are TRBV12-3 or TRBV12-4 and TRBJ2-7; a weak D match, TRBD2 (5 bases). The ends were cut back, 3 bases at V and 6 bases at J, with 12 bases in the middle. The CDR3 is made up of 13 amino acids. The CDR3 is CASSLNIGSEQYF. The CDR3 DNA reads as TGTGCCAGCAGTTTGAATATAGGGAGCGAGCAGTACTTC.

This clonotype was picked up a small number of times. The chain links TRBV29-1 to TRBJ2-3, with 10 bases matching TRBD2. The V gene's germline CDR1 is SQVTM and CDR2 ANQGSEA. This CDR3 is built from 14 residues. Trimming at V came to 6 bases and at J to 4 bases, leaving 7 bases not matched to a gene. As DNA, the CDR3 is TGCAGCGTCGCCCTAGCGGGGGTTTCAGATACGCAGTATTTT. This sequence encodes CSVALAGVSDTQYF.